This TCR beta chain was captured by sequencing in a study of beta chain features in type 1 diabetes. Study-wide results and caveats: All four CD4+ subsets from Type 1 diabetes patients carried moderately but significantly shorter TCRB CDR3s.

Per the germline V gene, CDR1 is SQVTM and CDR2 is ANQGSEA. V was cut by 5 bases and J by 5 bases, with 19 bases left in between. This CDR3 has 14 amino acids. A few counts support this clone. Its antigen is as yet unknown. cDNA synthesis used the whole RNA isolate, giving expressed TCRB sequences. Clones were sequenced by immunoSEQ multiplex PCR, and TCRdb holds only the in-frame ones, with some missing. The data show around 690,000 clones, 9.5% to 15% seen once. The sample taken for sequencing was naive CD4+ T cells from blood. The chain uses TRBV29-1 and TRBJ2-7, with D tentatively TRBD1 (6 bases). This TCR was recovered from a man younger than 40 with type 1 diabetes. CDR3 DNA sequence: TGCAGCGTTACAACAGGGCAGGGTATCGACGAGCAGTACTTC. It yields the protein CSVTTGQGIDEQYF.